A single sample is the source of the 25 T cell receptor beta chains below, sequenced in a study of prognosis after radiotherapy for stage I lung cancer. Template was genomic DNA; TCR beta CDR3 amplified in two multiplex PCR rounds. Primers were specific to each TRBV and TRBJ gene in first-round PCR. TCRdb re-derived calls from the multiplex PCR reads in MiXCR, one entry per CDR3 protein. The table shows about 51,000 distinct CDR3 sequences, with about a third occurring only once. This specimen was PBMCs, taken before or after stereotactic body radiation therapy (not recorded which). All receptors derive from a donor aged 50 or older with non-small cell lung cancer.

This clonotype was observed many times. The gene calls are TRBV11-2 and TRBJ2-3, with TRBD2 matching over 7 bases. Germline values: CDR1 SGHAT, CDR2 FQNNGV. This CDR3 has 17 residues. The junction had 8 bases not matched to a gene; V was cut back by 2 bases and J by 0 bases. CDR3 loop: CASSLSPPSGSTDTQYF. Written as DNA, the CDR3 is TGTGCCAGCAGCTTAAGCCCTCCTAGCGGAAGCACAGATACGCAGTATTTT.

As concerns this clonotype: This clone may be a read error of a much larger clone one base away. This chain links TRBV25-1 with TRBJ1-5; D ambiguous. V dropped 3 bases and J dropped 3 bases, with 9 bases sitting between them. The CDR3 spans 14 residues. Germline V lookup: CDR1 MGHDK, CDR2 SYGVNS. The CDR3: CASSERRYNQPQHF. Written as DNA, the CDR3 is TGTGCCAGCAGTGAGAGGAGATACAATCAGCCCCAGCATTTT.

This clonotype was observed once. The rearrangement joins TRBV2 to TRBJ2-7; 9 nucleotides match TRBD1. The CDR3 loop spans 13 amino acids. The J segment lost 2 bases and the V segment lost 11 bases, leaving 7 bases of the junction unmatched. Germline values: CDR1 SNHLY, CDR2 FYNNEI. CDR3 coding DNA: TGTGCCTGGGACAGGGTTTCCACCTACGAGCAGTACTTC. This gives the protein CAWDRVSTYEQYF.

The chain joins TRBV12-3 or TRBV12-4 to TRBJ2-7; a possible D gene is TRBD2 (6 bases). There are 14 residues in the CDR3. V lost 8 bases to trimming and J lost 3 bases, with 17 bases between them. CDR3 DNA sequence: TGTGCCAGCCCCAACTGGGGAGGTAGCTACGAGCAGTACTTC. Translating gives CASPNWGGSYEQYF.

This clonotype was found a few times. This likely stems from a read error, as it lies one base from a far larger clone. V usage is TRBV6-9 and J usage is TRBJ2-3; 7 nucleotides align to TRBD2. Germline V lookup: CDR1 MNHGY, CDR2 SVAAGI. The CDR3 sequence is 14 residues long. The junction had 1 base not matched to a gene; V was cut back by 3 bases and J by 1 base. The CDR3 DNA sequence: TGTGCCAGCAGTTACAGCGGGGGCACAGATACGCAGTATTTT. Translating it yields CASSYSGGTDTQYF.

In its sample, this clonotype was seen many times. This chain links TRBV2 with TRBJ2-7, with TRBD2 as a possible D gene (6 bases). This CDR3 has 20 residues. V gave up 7 bases and J gave up 5 bases, with 36 bases separating them. Germline V CDR1 and CDR2: SNHLY, FYNNEI. The CDR3, as DNA: TGTGCCAGCACCCCCCGCGTGGGTAGAGGGAGGCCACTCGGGCGGGACGAGCAGTACTTC. Translated: CASTPRVGRGRPLGRDEQYF.

This clonotype was seen many times. The CDR3 here is CASSSPNLGANVLTF. The CDR3 coding sequence is TGTGCCAGCAGTTCCCCTAACCTTGGGGCCAACGTCCTGACTTTC. V is TRBV6-9 and J is TRBJ2-6; D call uncertain. Per germline, CDR1 MNHGY and CDR2 SVAAGI. The CDR3 has 15 amino acids. The V end was cut by 4 bases, the J end by 3 bases, with 10 bases between.

This clonotype showed up many times. This chain uses TRBV5-4 with TRBJ1-2; the D gene is possibly TRBD1 (5 bases). CDR1 and CDR2 (germline): SGHNT, YYREEE (reference sequence). V was pared by 0 bases and J by 4 bases, with 16 bases between. The CDR3 consists of 16 residues. CDR3 in DNA: TGTGCCAGCAGCTTGGGAAACCCCATCGACAGCTATGGCTACACCTTC. As protein: CASSLGNPIDSYGYTF.

This clonotype has a count of ten or more. The chain couples TRBV28 to TRBJ2-5; TRBD2 aligns across 12 bases. There are 16 residues in the CDR3. V lost 1 base and J lost 2; bases outside the gene matches: 2. From germline, CDR1 is MDHEN and CDR2 SYDVKM. CDR3 sequence (DNA): TGTGCCAGCAGTTTATCTAGCGGGAGGGGACAAGAGACCCAGTACTTC. Protein: CASSLSSGRGQETQYF.

This clonotype was picked up one time. The J gene is TRBJ1-5, the V gene TRBV6-5; 9 positions match TRBD1. The CDR3 runs 17 residues. V lost 0 bases, J lost 5 bases, and 8 bases stayed unmatched. Germline V lookup: CDR1 MNHEY, CDR2 SVGAGI. This chain's CDR3 is CASSYSITGGDDQPQHF. The CDR3 bases are TGTGCCAGCAGTTACTCGATTACAGGGGGCGACGATCAGCCCCAGCATTTT.

This clonotype was seen only a few times. This may be a read error, as it is one base from a much larger clone. Because the CDR3 is missing its conserved closing phenylalanine or tryptophan, this is likely a read error. The V call is TRBV6-1, the J call TRBJ2-1; TRBD1 aligns across 7 bases. CDR3 size: 14 residues. CDR1 MNHNS and CDR2 SASEGT come from the germline V gene. Unmatched junction bases numbered 12, after V lost 8 bases and J lost 8 bases. The CDR3 loop reads CASSLYQQGHEQFL. As DNA, the CDR3 is TGTGCCAGCTCCCTCTATCAACAGGGGCATGAGCAGTTCCTC.

Ten or more counts support this clonotype. This chain joins TRBV18 and TRBJ2-3; D is possibly TRBD1 (6 bases). V dropped 3 bases and J dropped 4 bases, with 8 bases sitting between them. The CDR3 is 13 residues long. The germline CDR1 and CDR2 sequences are KGHSH and LQKENI. This CDR3 reads CASSPYRADTQYF. Written as DNA, the CDR3 is TGTGCCAGCTCACCGTACAGGGCAGATACGCAGTATTTT.

The chain carries TRBV5-4 and TRBJ1-1; 7 positions agree with TRBD1. V was clipped by 6 bases and J by 1 base; unmatched bases: 12. The germline V gene encodes CDR1 SGHNT and CDR2 YYREEE (reference sequence). CDR3 size: 16 residues. CDR3 protein: CASTAGGNVPNTEAFF. CDR3 coding DNA: TGTGCCAGCACAGCAGGGGGAAACGTACCGAACACTGAAGCTTTCTTT.

There are a few counts of this clonotype. The rearrangement links TRBV20-1 to TRBJ2-4; unclear D gene. The CDR3 length is 13 residues. Germline V gives CDR1 DFQATT, CDR2 SNEGSKA (reference sequence). V lost 0 bases and J lost 1, with 4 bases in between. Here the CDR3 DNA reads TGCAGTGCTAGAGAAGTTGCCAAAAACATTCAGTACTTC. Translated, it gives CSAREVAKNIQYF.

The rearrangement joins TRBV7-2 to TRBJ1-2; D gene uncertain. The ends were cut back, 5 bases at V and 0 bases at J, with 7 bases in the middle. CDR1 is SGHTA, CDR2 FQGNSA, per germline. This CDR3 comprises 13 residues. For the CDR3, the DNA is TGTGCCAGCAGCGCCACAACTAACTATGGCTACACCTTC. Its translation is CASSATTNYGYTF.

Turning to this clonotype: A much larger clone differs by one base, so this may be a read error. This sequence joins TRBV6-2 or TRBV6-3 and TRBJ2-5, with 7 bases lining up with TRBD2. This CDR3 has 16 residues. The V segment lost 6 bases and the J segment 4 bases; nucleotides outside the gene matches: 14. The germline CDR1 and CDR2 sequences are MNHEY and SVGEGT. The CDR3 is CASSPGTIVFSETQYF. The CDR3 nucleotides read TGTGCCAGCAGCCCCGGGACTATCGTTTTCTCAGAGACCCAGTACTTC.

V usage is TRBV12-3 or TRBV12-4 and J usage is TRBJ2-2; no firm D call. Trimming took 4 bases from V and 2 from J, leaving 14 bases between them. There are 16 residues in the CDR3. The CDR3 DNA reads TGTGCCAGCAGTTGGTTGGTCGTGGGCAACACCGGGGAGCTGTTTTTT. Protein product: CASSWLVVGNTGELFF.

About this clonotype: Possible read error: a much larger clone is one base away. This chain uses TRBV7-3 with TRBJ2-5, with unresolved D. This CDR3 is built from 15 residues. The germline gives CDR1 SGHTA, CDR2 FQGTGA. V shed 5 bases and J shed 4 bases, with 17 bases lying between them. The CDR3 DNA follows: TGTGCCAGCAGCCCCCGTCGAGTGCATGGAGAGACCCAGTACTTC. This gives the protein CASSPRRVHGETQYF.

The chain links TRBV24-1 to TRBJ2-7, with no clear D. Trimming took 3 bases from V and 4 from J, leaving 9 bases between them. The CDR3 consists of 13 residues. CDR1 and CDR2 (germline): KGHDR, SFDVKD. The CDR3 sequence: CATSDNWGYEQYF. CDR3 coding DNA: TGTGCCACCAGTGATAATTGGGGATACGAGCAGTACTTC.

The chain has TRBV29-1 and TRBJ1-5; the match to TRBD1 covers 7 bases. This CDR3 is 13 amino acids long. CDR1 SQVTM and CDR2 ANQGSEA come from the germline V gene. V trimming: 4 bases; J trimming: 5 bases; junction bases outside the gene matches: 5. The CDR3 sequence is CSVGDRVYQPQHF. The CDR3 region has the DNA TGCAGCGTTGGAGACAGGGTATATCAGCCCCAGCATTTT.

The V and J genes are TRBV9 and TRBJ1-1, with TRBD1 as a possible D gene (5 bases). With 2 bases removed from V and 0 bases from J, the gap between germline ends came to 11 bases. The CDR3 loop spans 15 amino acids. CDR1 and CDR2 from the germline V gene are SGDLS and YYNGEE. CDR3 loop: CASSVQGDMNTEAFF. The CDR3 bases are TGTGCCAGCAGCGTGCAGGGAGACATGAACACTGAAGCTTTCTTT.

The V call is TRBV5-1, the J call TRBJ2-2; weak D call: TRBD1 (6 bases). The CDR3 loop spans 17 amino acids. V lost 4 bases to trimming and J lost 1 base, with 17 bases between them. Per the germline V gene, CDR1 is SGHRS and CDR2 is YFSETQ. DNA for the CDR3: TGCGCCAGCAGCAGGGATTTGGGGACATGGAACACCGGGGAGCTGTTTTTT. Encoded protein: CASSRDLGTWNTGELFF.

The J gene is TRBJ2-1, the V gene TRBV9, with 13 bases identical to TRBD2. Trimming cost V 5 bases and J 5 bases; bases outside gene matches: 4. Germline loops: CDR1 SGDLS, CDR2 YYNGEE. The CDR3 contains 15 residues. DNA for the CDR3: TGTGCCAGCAGACCCGGGACTAGCGGGAACAATGAGCAGTTCTTC. Protein product: CASRPGTSGNNEQFF. Drawing the rest from reference TRBV9 and TRBJ2-1, the complete variable domain is DSGVTQTPKHLITATGQRVTLRCSPRSGDLSVYWYQQSLDQGLQFLIQYYNGEERAKGNILERFSAQQFPDLHSELNLSSLELGDSALYFCASRPGTSGNNEQFFGPGTRLTVL.

On this clonotype: A far larger clone is just one base off, so this is likely a read error. V usage is TRBV6-2 or TRBV6-3 and J usage is TRBJ1-2; the D gene is possibly TRBD1 (5 bases). Trimming stripped 5 bases from V and 5 bases from J, with 18 bases between. CDR1 is MNHEY, CDR2 SVGEGT, per germline. This CDR3 is 15 amino acids long. CDR3 sequence (DNA): TGTGCCAGCAGTGAATGGGTAGGGGCCTTTTATGGCTACACCTTC. Its translation: CASSEWVGAFYGYTF.

Of note for this clonotype: A much larger clone differs from this one at a single base, so this may be a read error. The chain has TRBV7-2 and TRBJ2-5; 7 bases are shared with TRBD2. CDR3 length: 15 residues. Germline CDR1 SGHTA, CDR2 FQGNSA. The CDR3 DNA is TGTGCCAGCAGCTTAGAGGGAGGGGCGCGAGAGACCAAGTACTTC. Translation: CASSLEGGARETKYF.